This T cell receptor beta chain was recovered during a study of blood T cell repertoires in COVID-19. About the research overall: Both acute and convalescent COVID-19 samples were obtained from the United States, Italy and Spain. From T cells, B-cell-depleted T cells, or PBMCs came the material, which was cDNA or gDNA.

Some clones are missing from TCRdb's copy, which holds only in-frame ones; the method was immunoSEQ multiplex PCR. The sample comprises a few hundred thousand clones, approximately 90% of which are singletons, and approximately 0.84% rests with the top ten. This clone showed up just a few times. The CDR3 extends over 15 amino acids. Germline V gives CDR1 MNHEY, CDR2 SVGAGI. With 0 bases removed from V and 8 bases from J, the gap between germline ends came to 11 bases. The V and J genes are TRBV6-5 and TRBJ1-6; D is unresolved. The sequencing input was peripheral blood. This TCR came from a man between 25 and 39 years old with acute or convalescent COVID-19. CDR3 sequence reads: CASSYSDVGDSPLHF. CDR3 DNA sequence: TGTGCCAGCAGTTACTCGGATGTGGGAGATTCACCCCTCCACTTT.